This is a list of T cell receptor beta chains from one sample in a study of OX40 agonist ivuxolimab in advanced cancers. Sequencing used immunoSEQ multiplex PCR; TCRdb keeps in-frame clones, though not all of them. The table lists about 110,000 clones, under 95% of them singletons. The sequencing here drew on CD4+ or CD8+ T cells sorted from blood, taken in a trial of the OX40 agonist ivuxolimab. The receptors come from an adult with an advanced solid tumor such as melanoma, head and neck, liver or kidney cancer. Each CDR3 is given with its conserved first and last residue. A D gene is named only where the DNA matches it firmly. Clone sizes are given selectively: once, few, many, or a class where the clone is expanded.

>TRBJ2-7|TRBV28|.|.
CASTTDSYEQYF
TGTGCCAGCACCACGGACAGTTACGAGCAGTACTTC
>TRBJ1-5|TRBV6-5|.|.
CASHPRTNQPQHF
TGTGCCAGCCACCCGAGGACCAATCAGCCCCAGCATTTT
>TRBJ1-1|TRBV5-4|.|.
CASSQGQMNTEAFF
TGTGCCAGCAGCCAAGGACAGATGAACACTGAAGCTTTCTTT
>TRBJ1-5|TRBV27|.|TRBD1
CASSLYRGQPQHF
TGTGCCAGCAGTTTATACAGGGGTCAGCCCCAGCATTTT
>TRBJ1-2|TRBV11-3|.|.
CASSLRNGANNYGYTF
TGTGCCAGCAGCCTCAGAAACGGGGCGAATAACTATGGCTACACCTTC
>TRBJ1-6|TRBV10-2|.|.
CASSPGYNSPLHF
TGCGCCAGCAGTCCAGGTTATAATTCACCCCTCCACTTT
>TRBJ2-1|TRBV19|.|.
CASSLPPPRAGEQFF
TGTGCCAGTAGCCTACCCCCCCCGAGGGCGGGGGAGCAGTTCTTC
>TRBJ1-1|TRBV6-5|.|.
CASSYHNPGDTEAFF
TGTGCCAGCAGTTACCACAACCCAGGGGACACTGAAGCTTTCTTT
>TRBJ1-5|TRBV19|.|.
CASSRREPRQPQHF
TGTGCCAGTAGCCGCAGGGAGCCCCGGCAGCCCCAGCATTTT
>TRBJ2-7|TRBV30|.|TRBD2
CALTPGLAGGPFHEQYF
TGTGCCTTGACTCCGGGACTAGCGGGAGGGCCTTTCCACGAGCAGTACTTC
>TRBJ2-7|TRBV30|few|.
CAWSLQGYEQYF
TGTGCCTGGAGTTTACAGGGCTACGAGCAGTACTTC
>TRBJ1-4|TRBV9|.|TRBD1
CASSVADPGQDLHSTNEKLFF
TGTGCCAGCAGCGTAGCCGACCCGGGACAGGACCTCCATTCAACTAATGAAAAACTGTTTTTT
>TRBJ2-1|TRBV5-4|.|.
CASSLFLSGDDEQFF
TGTGCCAGCAGCTTATTTTTATCTGGGGACGATGAGCAGTTCTTC
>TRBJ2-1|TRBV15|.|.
CATSRDEAYNEQFF
TGTGCCACCAGCAGAGATGAAGCTTACAATGAGCAGTTCTTC
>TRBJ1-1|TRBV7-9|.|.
CASSSEMNTEAFF
TGTGCCAGCAGCTCAGAAATGAACACTGAAGCTTTCTTT
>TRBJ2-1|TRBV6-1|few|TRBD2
CASSLAGGSVNEQFF
TGTGCCAGCAGTTTAGCGGGAGGGTCGGTCAATGAGCAGTTCTTC
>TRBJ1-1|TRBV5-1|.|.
CASSLAANTEAFF
TGCGCCAGCAGCTTGGCAGCGAACACTGAAGCTTTCTTT
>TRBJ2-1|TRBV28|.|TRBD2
CASSVPGLAHNEQFF
TGTGCCAGCAGTGTACCGGGACTAGCGCACAATGAGCAGTTCTTC
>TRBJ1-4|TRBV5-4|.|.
CASSSKARKNEKLFF
TGTGCCAGCAGCTCCAAGGCTCGGAAAAATGAAAAACTGTTTTTT
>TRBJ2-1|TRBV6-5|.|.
CASSPSLSYNEQFF
TGTGCCAGCAGTCCTTCTCTCTCCTACAATGAGCAGTTCTTC
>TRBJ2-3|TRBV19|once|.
CASRLSQSGSTDTQYF
TGTGCCAGTAGACTCTCCCAGAGCGGGAGCACAGATACGCAGTATTTT
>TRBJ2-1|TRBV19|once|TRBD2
CASSIQASGRYNEQFF
TGTGCCAGTAGTATCCAAGCTAGCGGGAGGTACAATGAGCAGTTCTTC
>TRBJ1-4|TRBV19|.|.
CASSFYRDGDEKLFF
TGTGCCAGTAGTTTTTACAGGGACGGGGATGAAAAACTGTTTTTT
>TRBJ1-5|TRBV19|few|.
CASSLQTVSNQPQHF
TGTGCCAGTAGTCTCCAGACGGTTAGCAATCAGCCCCAGCATTTT
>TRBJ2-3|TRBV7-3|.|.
CASSLTPRGSGTDTQYF
TGTGCCAGCAGCTTAACGCCACGGGGGAGCGGCACAGATACGCAGTATTTT
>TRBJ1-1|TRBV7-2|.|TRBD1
CASSSRQGSLNTEAFF
TGTGCCAGCAGCTCCCGACAGGGTTCCTTGAACACTGAAGCTTTCTTT
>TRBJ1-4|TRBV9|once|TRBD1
CASSERTGDEKLFF
TGTGCCAGCAGCGAGAGGACAGGAGATGAAAAACTGTTTTTT
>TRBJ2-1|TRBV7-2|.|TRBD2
CASSTSSGSPYNEQFF
TGTGCCAGCAGCACCTCTAGCGGGAGCCCCTACAATGAGCAGTTCTTC
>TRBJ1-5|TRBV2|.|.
CASSVGRASNQPQHF
TGTGCCAGCAGTGTGGGCAGGGCGAGCAATCAGCCCCAGCATTTT
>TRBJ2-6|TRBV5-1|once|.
CASSSPDSSGANVLTF
TGCGCCAGCAGCTCCCCGGACAGCTCGGGGGCCAACGTCCTGACTTTC
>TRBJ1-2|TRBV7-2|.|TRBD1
CASSLTGMIYGYTF
TGTGCCAGCAGCCTGACAGGGATGATCTATGGCTACACCTTC
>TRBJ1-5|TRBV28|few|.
CASSQKTGRRYQPQHF
TGTGCCAGCAGCCAAAAGACCGGGAGGAGATATCAGCCCCAGCATTTT
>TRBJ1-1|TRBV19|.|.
CASRNRAMNTEAFF
TGTGCCAGTAGGAACAGGGCCATGAACACTGAAGCTTTCTTT
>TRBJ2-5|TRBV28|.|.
CASSLGGARGLQETQYF
TGTGCCAGCAGTTTAGGGGGCGCGCGGGGCTTACAAGAGACCCAGTACTTC
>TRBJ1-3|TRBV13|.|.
CASSRGGRSSGNTIYF
TGTGCCAGCAGCAGGGGAGGAAGATCCTCTGGAAACACCATATATTTT
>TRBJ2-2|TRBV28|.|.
CASREEDVINTGELFF
TGTGCCAGCAGAGAAGAGGACGTAATTAACACCGGGGAGCTGTTTTTT
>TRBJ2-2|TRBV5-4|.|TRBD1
CASSYLRGQGVSGELFF
TGTGCCAGCAGCTACCTCCGGGGACAGGGGGTGTCCGGGGAGCTGTTTTTT